The present T cell receptor beta chain was sequenced within a study of molecular identifiers for immune sequencing clone quantification. Study-level points and caveats: The sizes of highly expanded clones could be underestimated when identical TCR molecules share a barcode.

Previously described methods and listed TCR primers produced bulk TCR libraries. Using its own MiXCR run on the PCR reads, TCRdb lists one record per CDR3 protein. This table has nearly 650,000 distinct CDR3 sequences, less than 30% appearing once. In its sample, this clonotype was seen a few times. Its antigen is unidentified. This CDR3 has 14 amino acids. From germline, CDR1 is MNHEY and CDR2 SVGEGT. The V and J ends lost 6 bases and 9 bases respectively, with 18 bases between them. The sorting of naive CD8 T cells used the CD8+CD4-CCR7+CD45RA+ phenotype. The sequence came from a human donor in good health. Some libraries in this study had Jurkat cell RNA spiked in. The sample was naive CD8+ T cells from blood, with Jurkat cell RNA spiked in. As for subset: FACS-sorted CD8+CD4-CCR7+CD45RA+ naive T cells. The rearrangement links TRBV6-2 or TRBV6-3 to TRBJ2-1, with a possible D match to TRBD1 (6 bases). The CDR3 region has the DNA TGTGCCAGCAGGCAGGGACACCCTAATGGTGAGCAGTTCTTC. The encoded protein is CASRQGHPNGEQFF.